This is a list of T cell receptor beta chains from one sample in a study of T cell responses to AZD1222 COVID-19 vaccine. Using immunoSEQ multiplex PCR, the repertoire was profiled, and TCRdb retains in-frame clones only, with some absent. Here the sample spans 140,000 to 150,000 clones, 80% to 90% being singletons. Sequencing was performed on peripheral blood, taken on day 0 of AZD1222 vaccination. Source of these receptors: an adult in good health. CDR3s include the opening cysteine and the closing phenylalanine or tryptophan. The order of the fields is clone size, V gene, J gene, D gene, CDR3 protein, CDR3 DNA. A D gene is named only where the DNA matches it firmly. The size field is filled for only some rows; it gives once, few, many or a size class.

>NA|TRBV14|TRBJ2-7|TRBD2
CASSQDLLAGNYEQYF
TGTGCCAGCAGCCAAGATCTTCTAGCGGGTAACTACGAGCAGTACTTC
>NA|TRBV18|TRBJ1-4|NA
CASSPLDSQGTTNEKLFF
TGTGCCAGCTCACCCTTGGACAGCCAAGGCACAACTAATGAAAAACTGTTTTTT
>NA|TRBV9|TRBJ2-1|TRBD1
CASSVVTGGYNEQFF
TGTGCCAGCAGCGTAGTGACAGGGGGCTACAATGAGCAGTTCTTC
>NA|TRBV4-3|TRBJ2-1|TRBD2
CASSSLGAGDEQFF
TGCGCCAGCAGCTCTCTTGGAGCGGGAGATGAGCAGTTCTTC
>NA|TRBV18|TRBJ1-1|NA
CASSTRGRESSTEAFF
TGTGCCAGCTCCACCCGGGGTAGGGAAAGTAGCACTGAAGCTTTCTTT
>NA|TRBV18|TRBJ1-4|TRBD1
CASSPQQGAVNEKLFF
TGTGCCAGCTCACCGCAACAGGGGGCGGTTAATGAAAAACTGTTTTTT
>NA|TRBV30|TRBJ2-3|TRBD2
CAWATSGSVDTQYF
TGTGCCTGGGCGACTAGCGGGAGTGTGGATACGCAGTATTTT
>NA|TRBV5-1|TRBJ1-5|NA
CASSLAEGRPQHF
TGCGCCAGCAGCTTGGCCGAGGGGAGGCCCCAGCATTTT
>NA|TRBV11-3|TRBJ1-1|NA
CASSLESSQNTEAFF
TGTGCCAGCAGCTTAGAATCCAGCCAGAACACTGAAGCTTTCTTT
>once|TRBV7-2|TRBJ1-4|TRBD1
CASSSRTGMYEKLFF
TGTGCCAGCAGCAGTAGGACAGGGATGTATGAAAAACTGTTTTTT
>NA|TRBV30|TRBJ2-5|NA
CAWSAQGGTQTQYF
TGTGCCTGGAGTGCGCAGGGGGGCACCCAGACCCAGTACTTC
>few|TRBV5-4|TRBJ1-3|TRBD1
CASSLGTGRAGNTIYF
TGTGCCAGCAGCTTGGGGACAGGAAGGGCCGGAAACACCATATATTTT
>NA|TRBV2|TRBJ2-6|NA
CASSDDPRPGANVLTF
TGTGCCAGCAGTGATGACCCGCGGCCTGGGGCCAACGTCCTGACTTTC
>NA|TRBV21-1|TRBJ2-2|NA
CASSKAGRRNTGELFF
TGTGCCAGCAGCAAAGCTGGCAGGCGGAACACCGGGGAGCTGTTTTTT
>once|TRBV15|TRBJ2-3|TRBD2
CATSKASGNPDTQYF
TGTGCCACCAGCAAGGCTAGCGGGAACCCAGATACGCAGTATTTT
>NA|TRBV5-1|TRBJ2-7|NA
CASTHMTGPQYEQYF
TGCGCCAGCACCCATATGACGGGACCTCAGTACGAGCAGTACTTC
>once|TRBV5-1|TRBJ1-2|TRBD1
CASSPRTGGNYGYTF
TGCGCCAGCAGCCCACGGACAGGGGGCAACTATGGCTACACCTTC
>NA|TRBV7-6|TRBJ1-1|TRBD1
CASSPTSDRDDTEAFF
TGTGCCAGCAGCCCCACAAGCGACAGGGACGACACTGAAGCTTTCTTT
>NA|TRBV2|TRBJ1-1|NA
CASSETPREAFF
TGTGCCAGCAGTGAGACTCCACGGGAAGCTTTCTTT
>NA|TRBV12-3/TRBV12-4|TRBJ2-1|NA
CASSLFGNNEQFF
TGTGCCAGCAGTTTATTCGGAAACAATGAGCAGTTCTTC
>NA|TRBV5-4|TRBJ2-7|NA
CASSSGLADTYEQYF
TGTGCCAGCAGCTCCGGTCTCGCCGATACCTACGAGCAGTACTTC
>NA|TRBV7-2|TRBJ2-1|TRBD1
CASSQALRDRAGNEQFF
TGTGCCAGCAGCCAGGCCCTCCGGGACAGGGCAGGCAATGAGCAGTTCTTC
>NA|TRBV18|TRBJ1-4|TRBD1
CASSRDRGSANEKLFF
TGTGCCAGCTCACGGGACAGGGGATCGGCTAATGAAAAACTGTTTTTT
>NA|TRBV3-1/TRBV3-2|TRBJ1-2|NA
CASSPRPETSYGYTF
TGTGCCAGCAGCCCCCGGCCAGAAACTTCCTATGGCTACACCTTC